The rows below give T cell receptor beta chains drawn from one sample of a study of somatic mutations in cytotoxic T cells in rheumatoid arthritis. Clones were read by immunoSEQ multiplex PCR, and TCRdb kept only the in-frame ones, dropping some. The table shows about 19,000 clones, with about 80% occurring only once. The specimen sequenced was CD8+ T cells sorted from blood. All receptors derive from an adult with rheumatoid arthritis. Each CDR3 is given with its conserved first and last residue. Each record gives: J gene, clone size, D gene, V gene, CDR3 protein, CDR3 DNA. The D gene is left open where the match is weak. Size values are once, few and many counts, or a class for expanded clones, and some rows have none.

J: TRBJ2-7
size: few
D: -
V: TRBV6-5
CDR3: CASGRYEQYF
DNA: TGTGCCAGCGGACGCTACGAGCAGTACTTC

J: TRBJ2-3
size: -
D: -
V: TRBV7-8
CDR3: CASILLERVTDTQYF
DNA: TGTGCCAGCATTCTCCTGGAGCGGGTCACAGATACGCAGTATTTT

J: TRBJ2-1
size: -
D: -
V: TRBV4-2
CDR3: CASSLHYNEQFF
DNA: TGTGCCAGCAGCCTACACTACAATGAGCAGTTCTTC

J: TRBJ2-7
size: -
D: -
V: TRBV27
CDR3: CASSLSGGGVDYEQYF
DNA: TGTGCCAGCAGTTTAAGTGGTGGAGGGGTAGATTACGAGCAGTACTTC

J: TRBJ2-3
size: -
D: -
V: TRBV19
CDR3: CASSPTGARTDTQYF
DNA: TGTGCCAGTAGTCCCACGGGGGCGCGTACAGATACGCAGTATTTT

J: TRBJ2-2
size: once
D: TRBD2
V: TRBV5-4
CDR3: CASSLLGLAGTGELFF
DNA: TGTGCCAGCAGCTTGTTGGGACTAGCGGGGACCGGGGAGCTGTTTTTT

J: TRBJ2-2
size: -
D: -
V: TRBV19
CDR3: CASSTPLWTANTGELFF
DNA: TGTGCCAGTAGTACCCCGCTATGGACAGCGAACACCGGGGAGCTGTTTTTT

J: TRBJ1-1
size: -
D: -
V: TRBV6-5
CDR3: CASRGTSTPNTEAFF
DNA: TGTGCCAGCAGGGGGACAAGTACACCCAACACTGAAGCTTTCTTT

J: TRBJ2-3
size: -
D: TRBD1
V: TRBV9
CDR3: CASSVLGQGVPDTQYF
DNA: TGTGCCAGCAGCGTTTTAGGACAGGGAGTGCCAGATACGCAGTATTTT

J: TRBJ2-2
size: -
D: -
V: TRBV6-5
CDR3: CASSYTRGTHTGELFF
DNA: TGTGCCAGCAGTTACACCCGGGGTACTCACACCGGGGAGCTGTTTTTT

J: TRBJ2-7
size: few
D: -
V: TRBV13
CDR3: CASSLPGDSYEQYF
DNA: TGTGCCAGCAGCTTACCCGGGGACTCCTACGAGCAGTACTTC

J: TRBJ2-1
size: -
D: -
V: TRBV29-1
CDR3: CSVEDSGGLPGHVYNEQFF
DNA: TGCAGCGTTGAAGATAGTGGGGGGCTACCGGGACACGTCTACAATGAGCAGTTCTTC

J: TRBJ1-1
size: few
D: -
V: TRBV19
CDR3: CASSIIGTANTEAFF
DNA: TGTGCCAGTAGTATAATCGGGACGGCTAACACTGAAGCTTTCTTT

J: TRBJ2-2
size: -
D: -
V: TRBV2
CDR3: CASRSGDENTGELFF
DNA: TGTGCCAGCCGTTCAGGGGATGAGAACACCGGGGAGCTGTTTTTT

J: TRBJ2-7
size: -
D: TRBD2
V: TRBV2
CDR3: CANQGLADSYEQYF
DNA: TGTGCCAATCAGGGACTAGCGGACTCCTACGAGCAGTACTTC

J: TRBJ2-2
size: once
D: -
V: TRBV7-8
CDR3: CASSFIGGGELFF
DNA: TGTGCCAGCAGCTTCATAGGTGGAGGGGAGCTGTTTTTT

J: TRBJ2-3
size: -
D: TRBD1
V: TRBV6-5
CDR3: CASRQGHRTDTQYF
DNA: TGTGCCAGCAGACAGGGGCACCGCACAGATACGCAGTATTTT

J: TRBJ2-1
size: -
D: TRBD2
V: TRBV15
CDR3: CATGGGYNEQFF
DNA: TGTGCCACCGGGGGGGGCTACAATGAGCAGTTCTTC

J: TRBJ2-1
size: -
D: TRBD2
V: TRBV19
CDR3: CASSPAGGYNEQFF
DNA: TGTGCCAGTAGTCCAGCGGGAGGGTACAATGAGCAGTTCTTC

J: TRBJ2-7
size: few
D: -
V: TRBV6-1
CDR3: CASSEAASPSYEQYF
DNA: TGTGCCAGCAGTGAAGCTGCCTCCCCCTCCTACGAGCAGTACTTC

J: TRBJ1-1
size: -
D: TRBD1
V: TRBV5-5
CDR3: CASSLGQGALEAFF
DNA: TGTGCCAGCAGCTTGGGACAGGGGGCTCTTGAAGCTTTCTTT

J: TRBJ2-7
size: -
D: -
V: TRBV27
CDR3: CASSSLGGTVSSYEQYF
DNA: TGTGCCAGCAGTTCCCTAGGCGGGACAGTGAGCTCCTACGAGCAGTACTTC

J: TRBJ2-2
size: once
D: -
V: TRBV28
CDR3: CASSPGGTTGELFF
DNA: TGTGCCAGCAGTCCAGGGGGGACCACCGGGGAGCTGTTTTTT

J: TRBJ2-1
size: -
D: TRBD1
V: TRBV4-1
CDR3: CASSPGQGAVNEQFF
DNA: TGCGCCAGCAGCCCGGGACAGGGGGCAGTCAATGAGCAGTTCTTC

J: TRBJ1-1
size: -
D: -
V: TRBV5-1
CDR3: CASTVGQPPEAFF
DNA: TGCGCCAGCACCGTTGGGCAGCCACCTGAAGCTTTCTTT

J: TRBJ2-1
size: -
D: -
V: TRBV19
CDR3: CASSRTGTLTDEQFF
DNA: TGTGCCAGTAGTCGAACAGGGACGTTGACGGATGAGCAGTTCTTC